The text below deals with one TCR beta chain. The target antigen is unknown. The sample is drawn from a study of cytomegalovirus exposure and HLA in healthy donors. Study observations and caveats: It was about 180 TCR beta chains that were listed as cytomegalovirus-associated. Researchers left out some V segments, among them TRBV6-2 and TRBV6-3, as indistinguishable. In an earlier analysis, about 87% or about 30%: the productive usage of most TCR beta V segments.

This PCR relied on a set of 60 Vbeta primers and 13 Jbeta primers. Clones were read by immunoSEQ multiplex PCR, and TCRdb kept only the in-frame ones, dropping some. Altogether some 140,000 clones are present, more than 60% being singletons, with the ten largest covering roughly 4%. All the people who gave samples were healthy bone marrow donors. The germline gives CDR1 SGHRS, CDR2 YFSETQ. V dropped 2 bases and J dropped 7 bases, with 16 bases sitting between them. The CDR3 runs to 15 residues. Sample: PBMCs. The chain recombines TRBV5-1 with TRBJ2-1, with D maybe TRBD2 (6 bases). This TCR was sampled from a woman aged 40 to 50 in good health and CMV-seronegative. CDR3 in DNA: TGCGCCAGCAGCTTAGGCCCCCCAAGCGGGAATGAGCAGTTCTTC. It encodes CASSLGPPSGNEQFF.